These T cell receptor beta chains were read from a single sample in a study of T cell responses to AZD1222 COVID-19 vaccine. Using immunoSEQ multiplex PCR, the repertoire was profiled, and TCRdb retains in-frame clones only, with some absent. Altogether about 120,000 clones are present, approximately 86% being singletons, with the ten largest covering roughly 2.4%. The specimen was peripheral blood, collected on day 0 of AZD1222 vaccination. The origin of the receptors is an adult in good health. Each CDR3 is given with its conserved first and last residue. Fields, in order: clone size, J gene, D gene, V gene, CDR3 protein, CDR3 DNA. The D gene is left open where the match is weak. Only some rows state a clone size, as once, few, many or a class for expanded clones.

- | TRBJ1-4 | - | TRBV28 | CASRNQGGGHSVNEKLFF | TGTGCCAGCAGGAACCAGGGCGGGGGGCATTCAGTTAATGAAAAACTGTTTTTT
once | TRBJ1-1 | - | TRBV5-1 | CASSSQLMDTEAFF | TGCGCCAGCAGCTCCCAACTCATGGACACTGAAGCTTTCTTT
- | TRBJ1-1 | TRBD1 | TRBV30 | CAWNRDRGRTEAFF | TGTGCCTGGAATCGGGACAGGGGGCGAACTGAAGCTTTCTTT
- | TRBJ1-1 | - | TRBV19 | CASSVDTNTEAFF | TGTGCCAGTAGTGTAGACACGAACACTGAAGCTTTCTTT
- | TRBJ2-5 | - | TRBV4-1 | CASSHLRGGMRETQYF | TGCGCCAGCAGCCACCTAAGGGGGGGGATGAGAGAGACCCAGTACTTC
- | TRBJ2-1 | TRBD2 | TRBV3-1/TRBV3-2 | CASSPMTSGRLRNEQFF | TGTGCCAGCAGCCCGATGACTAGCGGGAGGCTCCGGAATGAGCAGTTCTTC
- | TRBJ1-2 | - | TRBV28 | CASTSGTILYGYTF | TGTGCCAGCACCTCCGGGACAATACTCTATGGCTACACCTTC
- | TRBJ2-2 | - | TRBV29-1 | CSVGGVGGANTGELFF | TGCAGCGTTGGGGGGGTCGGAGGAGCGAACACCGGGGAGCTGTTTTTT
- | TRBJ2-7 | TRBD1 | TRBV6-4 | CASRDRRGAEQYEQYF | TGTGCCAGCAGGGACAGGAGAGGAGCAGAGCAGTACGAGCAGTACTTC
- | TRBJ2-7 | - | TRBV27 | CASSLRQSREQYF | TGTGCCAGCAGTTTGCGGCAGTCCCGCGAGCAGTACTTC
- | TRBJ1-2 | - | TRBV28 | CASDGTPNYGYTF | TGTGCCAGCGATGGGACACCCAACTATGGCTACACCTTC
- | TRBJ1-3 | - | TRBV5-6 | CASSGRYRGASSGNTIYF | TGTGCCAGCAGCGGGAGGTACCGAGGGGCCAGCTCTGGAAACACCATATATTTT
once | TRBJ2-7 | TRBD2 | TRBV27 | CASSLSSGSSYEQYF | TGTGCCAGCAGTTTATCTAGCGGGAGCTCCTACGAGCAGTACTTC
- | TRBJ2-1 | TRBD2 | TRBV27 | CASSLSGGLAWNEQFF | TGTGCCAGCAGTTTATCGGGGGGACTAGCTTGGAATGAGCAGTTCTTC
- | TRBJ1-5 | - | TRBV27 | CASSFPNQPQHF | TGTGCCAGCAGTTTTCCGAATCAGCCCCAGCATTTT
- | TRBJ2-6 | - | TRBV28 | CASSGAGANVLTF | TGTGCCAGCAGTGGGGCGGGGGCCAACGTCCTGACTTTC
- | TRBJ2-6 | - | TRBV27 | CATLDGSGANVLTF | TGTGCCACCCTCGACGGATCTGGGGCCAACGTCCTGACTTTC
once | TRBJ2-7 | TRBD2 | TRBV3-1/TRBV3-2 | CASSPPTSGSHEQYF | TGTGCCAGCAGCCCCCCCACTAGCGGGAGCCACGAGCAGTACTTC
- | TRBJ1-1 | TRBD1 | TRBV30 | CAWKKGQGIEAFF | TGTGCCTGGAAAAAGGGACAGGGAATTGAAGCTTTCTTT
- | TRBJ2-5 | TRBD2 | TRBV11-2 | CASSLGISGRGETQYF | TGTGCCAGCAGCTTAGGCATTAGCGGGAGGGGGGAGACCCAGTACTTC
- | TRBJ1-1 | - | TRBV29-1 | CSVSVITGTEAFF | TGCAGCGTTTCAGTAATCACGGGCACTGAAGCTTTCTTT
- | TRBJ1-2 | - | TRBV6-1 | CASSERQLRANYGYTF | TGTGCCAGCAGTGAACGACAGTTACGAGCTAACTATGGCTACACCTTC
- | TRBJ2-7 | TRBD2 | TRBV7-6 | CASSAQLAGVSYEQYF | TGTGCCAGCAGCGCGCAACTAGCGGGAGTCTCCTACGAGCAGTACTTC
- | TRBJ2-7 | - | TRBV28 | CASSLGSRYEQYF | TGTGCCAGCAGTTTGGGGTCCCGCTACGAGCAGTACTTC
- | TRBJ1-4 | - | TRBV7-2 | CASRAGSEKLFF | TGTGCCAGCAGAGCCGGGAGCGAAAAACTGTTTTTT
- | TRBJ1-3 | - | TRBV30 | CAWSVRGGGNTIYF | TGTGCCTGGAGTGTCAGGGGAGGAGGAAACACCATATATTTT
few | TRBJ2-3 | - | TRBV6-5 | CASTPTGVLSDTQYF | TGTGCCAGCACACCCACCGGGGTTTTATCGGATACGCAGTATTTT
- | TRBJ2-4 | - | TRBV9 | CASSAPGPIYF | TGTGCCAGCAGCGCTCCGGGTCCCATCTACTTC
- | TRBJ1-2 | TRBD1 | TRBV5-4 | CASSLTGGLSTYTF | TGTGCCAGCAGCTTGACAGGGGGCTTGAGTACCTACACCTTC
- | TRBJ2-7 | - | TRBV12-3/TRBV12-4 | CASTNRGFDEQYF | TGTGCCAGCACCAATAGGGGTTTCGACGAGCAGTACTTC
few | TRBJ2-7 | - | TRBV3-1/TRBV3-2 | CASSLTLAQYEQYF | TGTGCCAGCAGCCTTACTTTGGCCCAGTACGAGCAGTACTTC
- | TRBJ2-2 | TRBD2 | TRBV5-5 | CASSLALAANTGELFF | TGTGCCAGCAGCTTGGCGCTAGCGGCGAACACCGGGGAGCTGTTTTTT
many | TRBJ1-1 | - | TRBV6-1 | CASRTHRDAEAFF | TGTGCCAGCAGAACTCACAGGGACGCTGAAGCTTTCTTT
- | TRBJ1-5 | TRBD1 | TRBV28 | CASSLLQGVTSNQPQHF | TGTGCCAGCAGTTTACTACAGGGGGTGACTAGCAATCAGCCCCAGCATTTT
- | TRBJ2-2 | TRBD1 | TRBV18 | CASSPPRQGAYTGELFF | TGTGCCAGCTCACCCCCCCGGCAGGGGGCATACACCGGGGAGCTGTTTTTT
- | TRBJ2-5 | TRBD2 | TRBV11-2 | CASSRTSGGTRGETQYF | TGTGCCAGCAGCCGGACTAGCGGGGGGACCCGGGGGGAGACCCAGTACTTC
- | TRBJ1-3 | - | TRBV27 | CAGDLRLQGTSGNTIYF | TGTGCCGGCGACCTAAGGCTACAGGGAACTTCTGGAAACACCATATATTTT
- | TRBJ1-2 | - | TRBV7-2 | CASSLRGGYGYTF | TGTGCCAGCAGCTTAAGGGGCGGCTATGGCTACACCTTC
- | TRBJ1-1 | - | TRBV19 | CASSIRSGTRNTEAFF | TGTGCCAGTAGTATCAGATCCGGGACACGGAACACTGAAGCTTTCTTT
- | TRBJ2-7 | - | TRBV5-1 | CASSLEGQGTSYEQYF | TGCGCCAGCAGCTTGGAGGGTCAGGGTACATCCTACGAGCAGTACTTC
- | TRBJ1-4 | TRBD1 | TRBV15 | CATSTQGAGEKLFF | TGTGCCACCAGCACTCAGGGGGCGGGTGAAAAACTGTTTTTT
- | TRBJ2-5 | TRBD1 | TRBV13 | CASSSRRGGAGGETQYF | TGTGCCAGCAGCTCCCGCCGGGGCGGGGCAGGGGGCGAGACCCAGTACTTC
- | TRBJ1-1 | - | TRBV5-6 | CASSLGLGMRSEAFF | TGTGCCAGCAGCTTGGGGTTAGGGATGAGGTCTGAAGCTTTCTTT